The source of this T cell receptor (beta chain) is a study of blood T cell repertoires in COVID-19. Study at large: Sources were T cells, B-cell-depleted T cells, or PBMCs; the material itself was cDNA or gDNA.

In the authors' workflow: Nucleated cell counts were estimated from reference gene primer amplification. Here immunoSEQ multiplex PCR was the method, and the copy in TCRdb shows in-frame clones only, minus some. V and J calls and clone size are given by that table; D and trimming were obtained from the DNA. Altogether about 220,000 clones are present, roughly nine tenths being singletons, with the ten largest covering roughly 3.7%. Trimming cost V 2 bases and J 6 bases; bases outside gene matches: 3. Germline CDR1 is SGHRS and CDR2 is YFSETQ. This CDR3 contains 14 residues. As concerns this clone: The sample holds other DNA sequences that translate to the same CDR3.

This chain joins TRBV5-1 and TRBJ1-4; the match to TRBD1 covers 8 bases. The sequence came from a woman aged 18-35 years in a cohort exposed to, infected with or recovered from COVID-19 (not recorded which). The specimen sequenced was PBMCs or T cells enriched from blood (not recorded which). The CDR3 loop is CASSLDRGDEKLFF. The CDR3 region has the DNA TGCGCCAGCAGCTTAGACAGGGGTGATGAAAAACTGTTTTTT.